This TCR beta chain was found in a study of T cell responses to AZD1222 COVID-19 vaccine. The CDR3 has 18 residues. Trimming pared 0 bases from V and 0 bases from J, leaving 12 bases between. CDR1 and CDR2 (germline): SGHDN, FVKESK. The data were produced by immunoSEQ multiplex PCR, yet TCRdb's version contains in-frame clones alone and is incomplete. The sample carries approximately 190,000 clones, roughly 88% recorded once. Material: peripheral blood, obtained on day 0 of AZD1222 vaccination. V gene TRBV14 combines with J gene TRBJ1-6; D perhaps matches TRBD1 (5 bases). The TCR comes from an adult in good health. CDR3 sequence (DNA): TGTGCCAGCAGCCAAGATCGGGGCGGGATCTCCTATAATTCACCCCTCCACTTT. Translated, it gives CASSQDRGGISYNSPLHF.